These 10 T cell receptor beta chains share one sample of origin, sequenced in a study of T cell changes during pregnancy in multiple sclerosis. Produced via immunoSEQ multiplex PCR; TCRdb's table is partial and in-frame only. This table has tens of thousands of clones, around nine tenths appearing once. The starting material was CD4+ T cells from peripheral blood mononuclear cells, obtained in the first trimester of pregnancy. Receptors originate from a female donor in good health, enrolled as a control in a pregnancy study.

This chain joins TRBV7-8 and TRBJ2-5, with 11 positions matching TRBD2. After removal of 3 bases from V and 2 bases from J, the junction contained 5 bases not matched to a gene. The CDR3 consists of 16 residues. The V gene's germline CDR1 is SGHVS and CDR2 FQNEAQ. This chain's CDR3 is CASSFGLAGRQETQYF. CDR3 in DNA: TGTGCCAGCAGCTTTGGACTAGCGGGCCGACAAGAGACCCAGTACTTC.

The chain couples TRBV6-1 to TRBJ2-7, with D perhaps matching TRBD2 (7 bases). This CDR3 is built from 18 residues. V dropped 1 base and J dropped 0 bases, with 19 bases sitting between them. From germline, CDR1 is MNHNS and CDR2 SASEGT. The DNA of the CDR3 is TGTGCCAGCAGTGAAGGCCCAGGGCTGGCGGGGGCCTCCTACGAGCAGTACTTC. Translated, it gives CASSEGPGLAGASYEQYF.

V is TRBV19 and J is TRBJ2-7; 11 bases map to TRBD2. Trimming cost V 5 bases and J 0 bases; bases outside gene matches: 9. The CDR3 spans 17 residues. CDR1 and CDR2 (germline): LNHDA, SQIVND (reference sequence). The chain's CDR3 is CASSSTVGLADSYEQYF. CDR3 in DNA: TGTGCCAGTAGTTCCACCGTGGGACTAGCGGACTCCTACGAGCAGTACTTC.

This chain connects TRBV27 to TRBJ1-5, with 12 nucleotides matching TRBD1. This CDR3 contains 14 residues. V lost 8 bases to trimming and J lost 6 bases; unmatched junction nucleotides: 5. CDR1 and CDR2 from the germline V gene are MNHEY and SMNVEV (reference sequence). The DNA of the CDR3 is TGTGCCAGCTGGGGGACAGGGGGCTTTCAGCCCCAGCATTTT. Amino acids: CASWGTGGFQPQHF.

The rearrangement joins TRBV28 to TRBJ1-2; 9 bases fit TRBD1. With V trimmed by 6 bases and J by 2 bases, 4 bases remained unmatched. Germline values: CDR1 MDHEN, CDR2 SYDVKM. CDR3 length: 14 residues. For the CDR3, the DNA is TGTGCCAGCAGGTGGACAGGGGCCAACTATGGCTACACCTTC. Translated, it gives CASRWTGANYGYTF.

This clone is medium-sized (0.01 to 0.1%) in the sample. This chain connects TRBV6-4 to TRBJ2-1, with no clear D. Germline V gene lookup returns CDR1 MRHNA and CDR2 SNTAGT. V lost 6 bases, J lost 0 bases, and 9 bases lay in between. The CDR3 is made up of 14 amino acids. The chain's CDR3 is CASSAQSSYNEQFF. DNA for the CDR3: TGTGCCAGCAGCGCACAGAGCTCCTACAATGAGCAGTTCTTC.

CDR3 sequence: CASSPRSNTEAFF. The CDR3 nucleotides read TGTGCCAGCAGCCCTAGGTCGAACACTGAAGCTTTCTTT. The chain links TRBV7-2 to TRBJ1-1; D is undetermined. CDR1 SGHTA and CDR2 FQGNSA come from the germline V gene. CDR3 length: 13 residues. The V end lost 5 bases, the J end lost 1 base, and 8 bases lay between the germline ends.

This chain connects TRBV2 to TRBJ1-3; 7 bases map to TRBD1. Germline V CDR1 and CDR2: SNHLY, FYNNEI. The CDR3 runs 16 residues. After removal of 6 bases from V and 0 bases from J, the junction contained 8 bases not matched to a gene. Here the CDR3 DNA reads TGTGCCAGCAGGCGCACAGGGGCGATCTCTGGAAACACCATATATTTT. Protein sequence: CASRRTGAISGNTIYF.

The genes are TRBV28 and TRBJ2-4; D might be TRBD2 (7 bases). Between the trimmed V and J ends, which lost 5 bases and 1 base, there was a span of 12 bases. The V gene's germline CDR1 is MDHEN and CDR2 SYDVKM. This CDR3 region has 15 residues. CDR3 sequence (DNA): TGTGCCAGCAGTCCCGGGGGGCCCGCCAAAAACATTCAGTACTTC. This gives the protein CASSPGGPAKNIQYF.

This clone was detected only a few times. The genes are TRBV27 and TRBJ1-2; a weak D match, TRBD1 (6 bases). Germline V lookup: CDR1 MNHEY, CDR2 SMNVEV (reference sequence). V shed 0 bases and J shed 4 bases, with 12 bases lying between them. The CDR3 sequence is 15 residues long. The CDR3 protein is CASSLSTGSLYGYTF. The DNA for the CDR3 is TGTGCCAGCAGTTTATCGACAGGAAGCCTCTATGGCTACACCTTC.